This TCR beta chain originates from a study of vaccination and CD4 T cells after COVID-19. Study in general: Stimulation used overlapping spike peptides from SARS-CoV-2, HCoV-NL63, HCoV-OC43 and HCoV-229E. Study-wide findings and caveats: Median counts of SARS-CoV-2-reactive clonotypes increased from roughly 21 to 40; this difference was not significant.

Once obtained from cultured CD4+ T cells, the DNA was sequenced using the Oncomine TCR Beta short-read assay. TCRdb ran MiXCR on the PCR reads and lists one entry per CDR3 protein. The repertoire has around 16,000 distinct CDR3 sequences, around 70% of them found once; the top ten carry about 4.6%. Noted treatment: roughly 10-day PBMC culture with coronavirus spike peptide pools or control peptides (ViraFEST assay). Per well, about 2.2 million PBMCs were cultured in the presence of roughly 9.1 IU/ml IL-2 and 10 ug/ml peptide pools. Worth noting for this clonotype: Antigen specificity is unknown. Its ends do not fully match the called genes, so a read error is possible.

The germline gives CDR1 SGHRS, CDR2 YFSETQ. The CDR3 runs to 17 residues. Sequenced input: CD4+ T cells from blood, cultured in vitro. The V call is TRBV5-1, the J call TRBJ1-3; D is perhaps TRBD1 (6 bases). This sequence originates from a human donor who had recovered from COVID-19. CDR3 sequence reads: CASGLATQGSSGNTIYF. Written as DNA, the CDR3 is TGCGCCAGCGGCTTGGCCACACAGGGCTCATCTGGAAACACCATATATTTT.